These 28 T cell receptor beta chains originate from one sample sequenced in a study of T cells in tuberculosis. TCRdb's copy holds only in-frame clones and misses some; the assay was immunoSEQ multiplex PCR. Here the sample spans 30,000 to 35,000 clones, 90% to 95% being singletons. The sample comprised PBMCs. The receptors originated from a donor aged 10 to 29 with latent tuberculosis or without tuberculosis infection.

The chain uses TRBV7-3 and TRBJ2-1; TRBD2 aligns across 13 bases. Germline loops: CDR1 SGHTA, CDR2 FQGTGA. This CDR3 region has 14 residues. V was clipped by 5 bases and J by 13 bases; unmatched bases: 8. This chain's CDR3 is CASSPRGLAGPQFF. The DNA for the CDR3 is TGTGCCAGCAGCCCTCGGGGACTAGCGGGACCTCAGTTCTTC. The full variable domain, completed using reference TRBV7-3 and TRBJ2-1, is GAGVSQTPSNKVTEKGKYVELRCDPISGHTALYWYRQSLGQGPEFLIYFQGTGAADDSGLPNDRFFAVRPEGSVSTLKIQRTERGDSAVYLCASSPRGLAGPQFFGPGTRLTVL.

CDR3 amino acids: CASSPIRMDLYEQYF. In DNA form, the CDR3 reads TGTGCCAGCAGTCCAATTCGAATGGACTTGTACGAGCAGTACTTC. The rearrangement joins TRBV27 to TRBJ2-7, with D possibly being TRBD2 (5 bases). The CDR3 is 15 amino acids. V lost 5 bases to trimming and J lost 4 bases, with 18 bases between them. Germline values: CDR1 MNHEY, CDR2 SMNVEV (reference sequence).

The CDR3 DNA is TGTGCCAGCAGCTTAACGCGTGACAGGGGAACCGGGGAGCTGTTTTTT. Residues: CASSLTRDRGTGELFF. The chain carries TRBV7-3 and TRBJ2-2, with TRBD1 identical over 8 bases. V lost 0 bases, J lost 5 bases, and 5 bases stayed unmatched. Per germline, CDR1 SGHTA and CDR2 FQGTGA. This CDR3 contains 16 residues.

The chain has TRBV15 and TRBJ1-2; D might be TRBD1 (5 bases). The germline V gene encodes CDR1 LNHNV and CDR2 YYDKDF (reference sequence). CDR3 length: 14 amino acids. V dropped 5 bases and J dropped 4 bases, with 14 bases sitting between them. CDR3 loop: CATSLRQTVYGYTF. Written as DNA, the CDR3 is TGTGCCACCAGCCTACGACAGACAGTCTATGGCTACACCTTC.

The V gene is TRBV5-6, the J gene TRBJ2-7, with a weak D call TRBD1 (5 bases). The germline V gene has CDR1 SGHDT and CDR2 YYEEEE. V lost 4 bases, J lost 4 bases, and 9 bases lay in between. This CDR3 region has 12 residues. CDR3 in DNA: TGTGCCAGCAGCCGACAGCGATACGAGCAGTACTTC. It translates to CASSRQRYEQYF. The complete variable domain, with remaining parts taken from reference TRBV5-6 and TRBJ2-7, reads DAGVTQSPTHLIKTRGQQVTLRCSPKSGHDTVSWYQQALGQGPQFIFQYYEEEERQRGNFPDRFSGHQFPNYSSELNVNALLLGDSALYLCASSRQRYEQYFGPGTRLTVT.

CDR3 amino acids: CASTQGFGYEQYF. DNA for the CDR3: TGTGCCAGCACACAGGGATTCGGCTACGAGCAGTACTTC. The chain employs TRBV2 and TRBJ2-7, with TRBD1 as a possible D gene (6 bases). CDR1 is SNHLY and CDR2 is FYNNEI in the germline V gene. Trimming removed 7 bases at V and 3 bases at J, with 13 bases between. This CDR3 has 13 amino acids.

The V gene is TRBV6-5, the J gene TRBJ2-5; 9 nucleotides line up with TRBD2. Unmatched junction bases numbered 9, after V lost 7 bases and J lost 6 bases. The CDR3 contains 14 residues. Germline loops: CDR1 MNHEY, CDR2 SVGAGI. CDR3 DNA: TGTGCCAGCACGGGTAGCGGGAGCTCGAAGACCCAGTACTTC. Protein sequence: CASTGSGSSKTQYF.

For this clone: Germline and junction disagree at one end, which may indicate a read error. J is TRBJ2-7 and V is TRBV7-9, with 11 bases identical to TRBD1. Germline V gene lookup returns CDR1 SEHNR and CDR2 FQNEAQ (reference sequence). The CDR3 sequence is 15 residues long. CDR3 sequence reads: CASSARTGGSSEQYF. CDR3 in DNA: TGTGCCAGCAGCGCAAGGACAGGGGGCTCCTCCGAGCAGTACTTC.

The chain employs TRBV7-2 and TRBJ2-7; TRBD2 agrees at 8 bases. Germline V lookup: CDR1 SGHTA, CDR2 FQGNSA. CDR3 length: 15 residues. The V gene end was trimmed by 3 bases and the J gene end by 2 bases; junction bases not matched to a gene: 6. The CDR3 DNA reads as TGTGCCAGCAGCTTTACAGCGGGGGCGACCTACGAGCAGTACTTC. This sequence encodes CASSFTAGATYEQYF.

The chain is built from TRBV29-1 and TRBJ2-1; maybe TRBD1 (5 bases). Germline V CDR1 and CDR2: SQVTM, ANQGSEA. The V end lost 4 bases, the J end lost 6 bases, and 13 bases lay between the germline ends. The CDR3 contains 13 residues. DNA for the CDR3: TGCAGCGTTGGGGGCGCGGCCCGCAATGAGCAGTTCTTC. Its translation is CSVGGAARNEQFF.

The J gene is TRBJ2-1, the V gene TRBV28; 9 bases match TRBD2. Germline lookup yields CDR1 MDHEN and CDR2 SYDVKM. V dropped 2 bases and J dropped 8; count of bases not matched to a gene: 7. The CDR3 runs to 15 residues. For the CDR3, the DNA is TGTGCCAGCAGTTTAATCGCGCGGGGGGGCGATGAGCAGTTCTTC. Encoded protein: CASSLIARGGDEQFF.

This chain connects TRBV4-3 to TRBJ1-1; possibly TRBD1 for D (6 bases). V lost 2 bases and J lost 0, with 10 bases in between. This CDR3 spans 15 amino acids. Germline CDR1 and CDR2: LGHNA and YSLEER. CDR3 sequence reads: CASSQPDRMNTEAFF. Here the CDR3 DNA reads TGCGCCAGCAGCCAACCCGACAGGATGAACACTGAAGCTTTCTTT.

In its sample, this clone is medium-sized. The V call is TRBV30, the J call TRBJ1-5, with a weak D call TRBD1 (5 bases). The CDR3 is 13 amino acids. V gave up 5 bases and J gave up 3 bases, with 11 bases separating them. Germline CDR1 and CDR2: GTSNPN and SVGIG (reference sequence). CDR3 nucleotides: TGTGCCTGGGCAGGGCAGCCCAATCAGCCCCAGCATTTT. It codes for CAWAGQPNQPQHF.

This rearrangement joins TRBV11-2 to TRBJ1-2; 9 nucleotides align to TRBD1. This CDR3 is built from 16 residues. V gave up 4 bases and J gave up 1 base; unmatched junction bases: 7. Germline lookup yields CDR1 SGHAT and CDR2 FQNNGV. The CDR3 here is CASSWTGTGLNYGYTF. DNA of the CDR3: TGTGCCAGCAGCTGGACCGGGACAGGGCTTAACTATGGCTACACCTTC.

CDR3 sequence reads: CAISESDRGLEQFF. In DNA form, the CDR3 reads TGTGCCATCAGTGAGTCGGACAGGGGGCTGGAGCAGTTCTTC. The chain couples TRBV10-3 to TRBJ2-1, with 11 bases matching TRBD1. After removal of 0 bases from V and 10 bases from J, the junction contained 2 bases not matched to a gene. This CDR3 has 14 residues. Per the germline V gene, CDR1 is ENHRY and CDR2 is SYGVKD.

V and J are TRBV7-2 and TRBJ2-7; 9 positions match TRBD2. Germline assignment: CDR1 SGHTA and CDR2 FQGNSA. The CDR3 length is 14 residues. The V segment lost 7 bases and the J segment 2 bases; nucleotides outside the gene matches: 6. CDR3 protein: CASTLAGGTYEQYF. The CDR3, as DNA: TGTGCCAGCACTTTGGCGGGGGGGACCTACGAGCAGTACTTC.

The chain has TRBV19 and TRBJ2-1, with TRBD2 identical over 7 bases. Looked up from germline, CDR1 is LNHDA and CDR2 is SQIVND (reference sequence). Trimming cost V 5 bases and J 0 bases; bases outside gene matches: 16. This CDR3 comprises 19 residues. This CDR3 reads CASSETRGEGRYSYNEQFF. CDR3 nucleotide sequence: TGTGCCAGTAGTGAGACTCGAGGGGAGGGCCGGTACTCCTACAATGAGCAGTTCTTC.

This rearrangement joins TRBV5-4 to TRBJ2-5; 7 nucleotides align to TRBD2. The CDR3 consists of 14 residues. Losses at the gene ends were 4 bases for V and 4 bases for J; bases not matched to a gene: 7. CDR1 and CDR2 (germline): SGHNT, YYREEE (reference sequence). The CDR3 DNA reads as TGTGCCAGCAGCCTCTTGGGGGAGGGAGAGACCCAGTACTTC. This encodes CASSLLGEGETQYF.

V usage is TRBV25-1 and J usage is TRBJ1-1; maybe TRBD1 (5 bases). Germline loops: CDR1 MGHDK, CDR2 SYGVNS. The CDR3 runs 15 residues. Trimming took 3 bases from V and 4 from J, leaving 15 bases between them. CDR3: CASSDQGPPVTEAFF. The DNA for the CDR3 is TGTGCCAGCAGTGACCAGGGTCCGCCCGTCACTGAAGCTTTCTTT.

The rearrangement links TRBV27 to TRBJ1-2; 9 nucleotides agree with TRBD1. Germline V gene data show CDR1 as MNHEY and CDR2 as SMNVEV (reference sequence). J was trimmed by 4 bases and V by 3 bases; bases with no gene match: 3. The CDR3 has 14 amino acids. CDR3 bases: TGTGCCAGCAGTTTGACAGGGGGTGGCTATGGCTACACCTTC. It is translated as CASSLTGGGYGYTF.

J is TRBJ2-1 and V is TRBV11-2, with 9 bases identical to TRBD2. CDR1 SGHAT and CDR2 FQNNGV come from the germline V gene. This CDR3 is 18 amino acids long. V was pared by 3 bases and J by 2 bases, with 11 bases of the junction left unmatched. CDR3 in amino acids: CASSFRTSAKGPYNEQFF. CDR3 DNA: TGTGCCAGCAGCTTTCGGACTAGCGCCAAGGGACCCTACAATGAGCAGTTCTTC.

This sequence joins TRBV15 and TRBJ2-1; 13 positions match TRBD2. The length of the CDR3 is 18 residues. Germline CDR1 is LNHNV and CDR2 is YYDKDF (reference sequence). J gave up 6 bases and V 2 bases, and 10 bases lay outside the gene matches. The CDR3 loop reads CATSRPLPGTSGTNEQFF. The CDR3 DNA reads TGTGCCACCAGCAGACCGTTACCCGGGACTAGCGGGACCAATGAGCAGTTCTTC.

The gene calls are TRBV14 and TRBJ1-1, with 7 bases fitting TRBD1. J lost 0 bases, V lost 9 bases, and 4 bases had no gene match. The CDR3 has 13 amino acids. Germline CDR1 is SGHDN and CDR2 is FVKESK. CDR3 loop: CASSGQVNTEAFF. CDR3 in DNA: TGTGCCAGTAGTGGACAGGTGAACACTGAAGCTTTCTTT.

The chain employs TRBV5-1 and TRBJ1-1; no clear D. This CDR3 has 15 amino acids. Between the trimmed V and J ends, which lost 3 bases and 0 bases, there was a span of 12 bases. Germline V CDR1 and CDR2: SGHRS, YFSETQ. The CDR3 coding sequence is TGCGCCAGCAGCTCGGGGATATCCTTGAACACTGAAGCTTTCTTT. Translated: CASSSGISLNTEAFF.

The chain recombines TRBV14 with TRBJ2-1, with D tentatively TRBD2 (5 bases). Germline lookup yields CDR1 SGHDN and CDR2 FVKESK. V was cut by 2 bases and J by 4 bases, with 9 bases left in between. CDR3 length: 14 residues. The CDR3 here is CASSQPADYNEQFF. The CDR3 region has the DNA TGTGCCAGCAGCCAACCAGCGGATTACAATGAGCAGTTCTTC.

The V call is TRBV28, the J call TRBJ2-4, with 9 bases identical to TRBD1. Germline V lookup: CDR1 MDHEN, CDR2 SYDVKM. V lost 2 bases, J lost 6 bases, and 2 bases stayed unmatched. This CDR3 spans 14 amino acids. CDR3 coding DNA: TGTGCCAGCAGTTTAAGGGGACAGGGAAACATTCAGTACTTC. As protein: CASSLRGQGNIQYF. The whole variable domain, remainder taken from reference TRBV28 and TRBJ2-4, is DVKVTQSSRYLVKRTGEKVFLECVQDMDHENMFWYRQDPGLGLRLIYFSYDVKMKEKGDIPEGYSVSREKKERFSLILESASTNQTSMYLCASSLRGQGNIQYFGAGTRLSVL.

The chain has TRBV7-6 and TRBJ2-7; no definite D call. Looked up from germline, CDR1 is SGHVS and CDR2 is FNYEAQ. V lost 1 base, J lost 2 bases, and 6 bases lay in between. The CDR3 contains 13 residues. CDR3 protein: CASSLGRPYEQYF. Here the CDR3 DNA reads TGTGCCAGCAGCTTAGGGAGACCCTACGAGCAGTACTTC. Supplemented by reference TRBV7-6 and TRBJ2-7, the full variable domain reads GAGVSQSPRYKVTKRGQDVALRCDPISGHVSLYWYRQALGQGPEFLTYFNYEAQQDKSGLPNDRFSAERPEGSISTLTIQRTEQRDSAMYRCASSLGRPYEQYFGPGTRLTVT.

The genes are TRBV10-3 and TRBJ1-4, with D perhaps TRBD1 (5 bases). Per the germline V gene, CDR1 is ENHRY and CDR2 is SYGVKD. V shed 6 bases and J shed 4 bases, with 15 bases lying between them. This CDR3 is built from 15 residues. The CDR3 region has the DNA TGTGCCATCAGCCACGGGGGGTCGGGTAATGAAAAACTGTTTTTT. Its translation: CAISHGGSGNEKLFF.